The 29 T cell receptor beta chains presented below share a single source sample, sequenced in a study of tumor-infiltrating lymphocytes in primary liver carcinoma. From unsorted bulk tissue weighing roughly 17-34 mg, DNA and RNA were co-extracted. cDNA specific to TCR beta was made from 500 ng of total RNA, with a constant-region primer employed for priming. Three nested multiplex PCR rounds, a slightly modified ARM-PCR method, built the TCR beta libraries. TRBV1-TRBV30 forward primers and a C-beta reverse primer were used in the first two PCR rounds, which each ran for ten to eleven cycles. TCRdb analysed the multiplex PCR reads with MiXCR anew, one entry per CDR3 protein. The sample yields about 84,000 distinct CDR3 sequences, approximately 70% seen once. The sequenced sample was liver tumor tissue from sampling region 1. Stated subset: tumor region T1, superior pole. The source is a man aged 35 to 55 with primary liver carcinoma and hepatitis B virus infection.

CDR3 nucleotide sequence: TGTGTCAGTAGTTTAGGCTGGACTAGGGAGTACAATGAGCAGTTCTTC. Translation gives CVSSLGWTREYNEQFF. The V and J genes are TRBV11-2 and TRBJ2-1; TRBD2 agrees at 7 bases. Germline V gene data show CDR1 as SGHAT and CDR2 as FQNNGV. CDR3 length equals 16 residues.

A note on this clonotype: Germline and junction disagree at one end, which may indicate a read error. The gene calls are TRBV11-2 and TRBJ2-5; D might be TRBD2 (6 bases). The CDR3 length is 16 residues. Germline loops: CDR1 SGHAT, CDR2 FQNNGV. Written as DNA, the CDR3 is TGTGCCAGCGGATCCCGGGACTCGGCCCACCAAGAGACACAGTGCTTC. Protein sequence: CASGSRDSAHQETQCF.

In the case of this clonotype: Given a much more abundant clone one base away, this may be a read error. The CDR3 protein is CANPCEDYSSQPQHF. The CDR3 region has the DNA TGTGCCAACCCATGCGAGGACTATAGCAGTCAGCCCCAGCATTTT. The chain combines TRBV6-4 with TRBJ1-5; D gene uncertain. The CDR3 sequence is 15 residues long. Germline V lookup: CDR1 MRHNA, CDR2 SNTAGT.

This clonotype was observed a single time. The CDR3 DNA reads TGTGCCAGCAGCTTAGCGACAGGGACCGAGCAGTACTTC. Its translation is CASSLATGTEQYF. This rearrangement joins TRBV7-2 to TRBJ2-7; TRBD1 agrees at 7 bases. CDR1 SGHTA and CDR2 FQGNSA come from the germline V gene. V lost 0 bases to trimming and J lost 6 bases; unmatched junction nucleotides: 2. The CDR3 is made up of 13 amino acids. The full variable domain, rest sourced from reference TRBV7-2 and TRBJ2-7, is GAGVSQSPSNKVTEKGKDVELRCDPISGHTALYWYRQSLGQGLEFLIYFQGNSAPDKSGLPSDRFSAERTGGSVSTLTIQRTQQEDSAVYLCASSLATGTEQYFGPGTRLTVT.

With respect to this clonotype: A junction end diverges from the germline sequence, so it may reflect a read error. As DNA, the CDR3 is TGCGCCAACAGCTTGGGACTAACGGGAGGGGACCAGTACTTC. This gives the protein CANSLGLTGGDQYF. J is TRBJ2-7 and V is TRBV5-1, with 8 bases identical to TRBD2. CDR1 and CDR2 from the germline V gene are SGHRS and YFSETQ. This CDR3 contains 14 residues.

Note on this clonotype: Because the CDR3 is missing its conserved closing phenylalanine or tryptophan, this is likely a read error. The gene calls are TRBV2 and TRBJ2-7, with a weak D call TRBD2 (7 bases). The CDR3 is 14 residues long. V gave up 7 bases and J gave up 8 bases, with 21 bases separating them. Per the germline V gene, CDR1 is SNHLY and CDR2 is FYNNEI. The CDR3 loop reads CASKGTGGLPKQYL. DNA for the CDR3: TGTGCCAGCAAAGGGACGGGGGGCCTCCCCAAGCAGTACTTA.

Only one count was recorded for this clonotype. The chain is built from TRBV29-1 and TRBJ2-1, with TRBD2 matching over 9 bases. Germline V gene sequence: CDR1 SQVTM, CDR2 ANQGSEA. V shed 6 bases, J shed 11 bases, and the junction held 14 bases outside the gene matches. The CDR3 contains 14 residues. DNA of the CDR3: TGCAGCGTCCCTAGCGGGGTGGTCTACAGTAAGCAGTTCTTC. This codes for CSVPSGVVYSKQFF.

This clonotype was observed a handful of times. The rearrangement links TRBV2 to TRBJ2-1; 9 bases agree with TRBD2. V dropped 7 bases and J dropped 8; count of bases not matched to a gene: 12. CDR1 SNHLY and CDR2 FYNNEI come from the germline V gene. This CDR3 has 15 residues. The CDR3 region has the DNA TGTGCCAGCATTGTTGGTCTAGCGGGAAGGGATGAGCAGTTCTTC. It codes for CASIVGLAGRDEQFF.

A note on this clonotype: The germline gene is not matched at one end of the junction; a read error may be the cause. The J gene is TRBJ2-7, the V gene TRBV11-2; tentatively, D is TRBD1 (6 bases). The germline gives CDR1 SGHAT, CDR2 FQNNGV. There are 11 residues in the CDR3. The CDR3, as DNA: TGTGCCAGCAGCTTGACAGGCGAGCCGTATTTC. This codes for CASSLTGEPYF.

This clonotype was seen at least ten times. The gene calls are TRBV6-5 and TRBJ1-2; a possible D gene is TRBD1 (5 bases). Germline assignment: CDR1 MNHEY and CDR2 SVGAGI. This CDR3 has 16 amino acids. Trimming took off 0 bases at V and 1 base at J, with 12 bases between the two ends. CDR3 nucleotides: TGTGCCAGCAGTTACTCTGGGCAGGGCATTAACTATGGCTACACCTTC. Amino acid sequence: CASSYSGQGINYGYTF.

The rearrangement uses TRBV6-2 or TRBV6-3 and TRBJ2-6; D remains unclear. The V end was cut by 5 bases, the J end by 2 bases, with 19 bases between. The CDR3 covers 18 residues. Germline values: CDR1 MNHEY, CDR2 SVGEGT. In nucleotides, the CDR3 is TGTGCCAGCAGTGGGTGGATCGACCCCGACACTGGGGCCAACGTCCTGACTTTC. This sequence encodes CASSGWIDPDTGANVLTF.

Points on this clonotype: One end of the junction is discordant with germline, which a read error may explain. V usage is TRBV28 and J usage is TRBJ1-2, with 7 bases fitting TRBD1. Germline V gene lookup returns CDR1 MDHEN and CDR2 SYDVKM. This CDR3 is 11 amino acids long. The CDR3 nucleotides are TGTGCCAACAGTTCGGGAGGGGGCTACGCCTTC. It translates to CANSSGGGYAF.

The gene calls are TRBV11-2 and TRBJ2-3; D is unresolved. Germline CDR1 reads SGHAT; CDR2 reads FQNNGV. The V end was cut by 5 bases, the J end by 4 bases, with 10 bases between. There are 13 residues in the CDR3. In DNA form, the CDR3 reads TGTGCCAGCAGCCCTTACGGGTCAGATACGCAGTATTTT. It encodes CASSPYGSDTQYF.

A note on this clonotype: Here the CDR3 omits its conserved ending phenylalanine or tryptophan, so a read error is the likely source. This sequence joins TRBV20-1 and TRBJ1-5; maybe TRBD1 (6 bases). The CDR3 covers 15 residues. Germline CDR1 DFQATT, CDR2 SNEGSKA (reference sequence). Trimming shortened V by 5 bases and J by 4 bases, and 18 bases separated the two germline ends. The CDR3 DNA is TGCAGTGCTGTACAGGGAGTGAGGGCGAATCAGCCCCAGCATCCT. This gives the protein CSAVQGVRANQPQHP.

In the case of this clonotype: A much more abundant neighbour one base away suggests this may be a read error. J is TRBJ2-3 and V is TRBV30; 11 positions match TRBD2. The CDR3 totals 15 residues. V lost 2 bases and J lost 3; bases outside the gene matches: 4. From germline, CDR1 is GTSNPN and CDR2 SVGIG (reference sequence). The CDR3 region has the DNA TGTGCCTGGAGTTCATTAGCGGGAGGGACAGATACGCAGTATTTT. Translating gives CAWSSLAGGTDTQYF.

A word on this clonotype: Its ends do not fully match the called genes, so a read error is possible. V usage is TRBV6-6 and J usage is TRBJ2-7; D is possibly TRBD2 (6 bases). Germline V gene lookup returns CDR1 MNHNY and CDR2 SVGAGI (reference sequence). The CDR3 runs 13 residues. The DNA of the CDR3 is TGTGCCAGCACTTTCGGACCGGACTACGAGCATTACTTC. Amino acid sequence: CASTFGPDYEHYF.

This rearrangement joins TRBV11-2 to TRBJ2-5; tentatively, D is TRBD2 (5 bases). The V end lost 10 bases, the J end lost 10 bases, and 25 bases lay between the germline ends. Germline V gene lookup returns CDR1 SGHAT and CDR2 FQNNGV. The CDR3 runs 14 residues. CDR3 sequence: CANSSTGILLFQYF. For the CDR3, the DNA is TGTGCCAATAGCTCGACGGGGATATTATTGTTCCAGTACTTC.

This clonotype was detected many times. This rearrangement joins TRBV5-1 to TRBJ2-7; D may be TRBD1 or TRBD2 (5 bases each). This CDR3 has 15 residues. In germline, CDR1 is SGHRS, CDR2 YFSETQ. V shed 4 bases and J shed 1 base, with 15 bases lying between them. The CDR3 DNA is TGCGCCAGCAGCCCCTCAGGGACCGGATCCTACGAGCAGTACTTC. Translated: CASSPSGTGSYEQYF.

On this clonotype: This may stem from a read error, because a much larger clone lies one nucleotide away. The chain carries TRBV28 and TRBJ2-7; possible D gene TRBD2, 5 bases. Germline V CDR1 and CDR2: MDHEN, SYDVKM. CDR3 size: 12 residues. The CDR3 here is CAGSLLVPEQYF. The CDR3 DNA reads TGTGCCGGCAGTTTACTAGTTCCCGAGCAGTACTTC.

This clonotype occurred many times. CDR3: CASRTAGNSPLHF. CDR3 DNA sequence: TGTGCCAGCAGAACAGCTGGAAATTCACCCCTCCACTTT. The V gene is TRBV6-1, the J gene TRBJ1-6; D gene unclear. Germline-derived CDR1 and CDR2 are MNHNS and SASEGT. Trimming left V 6 bases short and J 7 bases short, with 10 bases between. The length of the CDR3 is 13 residues.

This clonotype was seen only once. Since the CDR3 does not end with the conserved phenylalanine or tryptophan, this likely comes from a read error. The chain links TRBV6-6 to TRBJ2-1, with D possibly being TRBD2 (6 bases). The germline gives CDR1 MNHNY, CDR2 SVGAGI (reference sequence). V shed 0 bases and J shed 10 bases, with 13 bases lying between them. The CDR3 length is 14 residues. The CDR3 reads CASSYSGTVVEQFC. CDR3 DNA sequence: TGTGCCAGCAGTTACTCCGGGACTGTGGTAGAGCAGTTCTGC.

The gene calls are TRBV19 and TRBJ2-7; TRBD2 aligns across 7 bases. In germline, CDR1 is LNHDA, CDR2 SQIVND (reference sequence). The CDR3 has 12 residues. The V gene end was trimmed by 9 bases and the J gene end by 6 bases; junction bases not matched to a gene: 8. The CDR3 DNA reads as TGTGCCAGCGGGACTAATCTTGGCGAGCAGTACTTC. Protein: CASGTNLGEQYF.

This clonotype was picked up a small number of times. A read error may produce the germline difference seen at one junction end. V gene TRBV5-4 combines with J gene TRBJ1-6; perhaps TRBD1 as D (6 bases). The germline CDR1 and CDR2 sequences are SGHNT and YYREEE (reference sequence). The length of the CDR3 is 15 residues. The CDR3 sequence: CASSLQGLGESLLHF. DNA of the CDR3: TGTGCCAGCAGCTTACAGGGATTGGGGGAATCACTCCTCCACTTT.

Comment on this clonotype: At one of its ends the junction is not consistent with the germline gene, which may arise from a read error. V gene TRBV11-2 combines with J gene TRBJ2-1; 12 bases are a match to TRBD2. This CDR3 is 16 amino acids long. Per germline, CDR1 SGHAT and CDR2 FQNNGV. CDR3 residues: CACSSRLAGVRLEDSF. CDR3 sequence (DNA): TGTGCCTGCAGCTCCAGACTAGCGGGAGTTCGCCTGGAAGATAGCTTC. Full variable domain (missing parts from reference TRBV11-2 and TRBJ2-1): EAGVAQSPRYKIIEKRQSVAFWCNPISGHATLYWYQQILGQGPKLLIQFQNNGVVDDSQLPKDRFSAERLKGVDSTLKIQPAKLEDSAVYLCACSSRLAGVRLEDSFGPGTRLTVL.

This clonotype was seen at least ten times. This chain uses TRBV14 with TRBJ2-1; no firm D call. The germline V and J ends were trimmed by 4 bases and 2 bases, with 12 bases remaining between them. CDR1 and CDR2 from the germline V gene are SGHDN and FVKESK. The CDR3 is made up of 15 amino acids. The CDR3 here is CASSPIPGTYNEQFF. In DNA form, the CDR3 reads TGTGCCAGCAGCCCTATTCCCGGCACCTACAATGAGCAGTTCTTC.

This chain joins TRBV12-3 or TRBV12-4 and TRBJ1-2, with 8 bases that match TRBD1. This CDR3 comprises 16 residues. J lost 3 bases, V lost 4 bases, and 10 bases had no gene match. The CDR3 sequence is CASSSPHGQGYYGYTF. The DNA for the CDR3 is TGTGCCAGCAGTTCCCCCCACGGACAGGGCTACTATGGCTACACCTTC.

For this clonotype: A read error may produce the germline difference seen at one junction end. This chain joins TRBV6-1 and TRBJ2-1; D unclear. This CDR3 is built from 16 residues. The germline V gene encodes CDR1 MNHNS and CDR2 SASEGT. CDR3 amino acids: CVSSPIRADSYNEQFF. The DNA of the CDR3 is TGTGTCAGCAGTCCCATTCGGGCAGACTCGTACAATGAGCAGTTCTTC.

CDR3 nucleotide sequence: TGTGCCAGCAGTTACTCGAGGCTAGCGGGAGGGCCATCGAATGAGCAGTTCTTC. It is translated as CASSYSRLAGGPSNEQFF. V is TRBV6-5 and J is TRBJ2-1, with 12 bases identical to TRBD2. J gave up 7 bases and V 0 bases, and 10 bases lay outside the gene matches. The CDR3 is 18 amino acids. Germline CDR1 and CDR2: MNHEY and SVGAGI.

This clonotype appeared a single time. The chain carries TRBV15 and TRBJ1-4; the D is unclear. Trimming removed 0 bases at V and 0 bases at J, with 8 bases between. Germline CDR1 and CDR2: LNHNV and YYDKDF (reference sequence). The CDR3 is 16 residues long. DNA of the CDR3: TGTGCCACCAGCAGAGATCTATGGTCAACTAATGAAAAACTGTTTTTT. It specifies CATSRDLWSTNEKLFF. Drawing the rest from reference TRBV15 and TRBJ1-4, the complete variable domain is DAMVIQNPRYQVTQFGKPVTLSCSQTLNHNVMYWYQQKSSQAPKLLFHYYDKDFNNEADTPDNFQSRRPNTSFCFLDIRSPGLGDTAMYLCATSRDLWSTNEKLFFGSGTQLSVL.